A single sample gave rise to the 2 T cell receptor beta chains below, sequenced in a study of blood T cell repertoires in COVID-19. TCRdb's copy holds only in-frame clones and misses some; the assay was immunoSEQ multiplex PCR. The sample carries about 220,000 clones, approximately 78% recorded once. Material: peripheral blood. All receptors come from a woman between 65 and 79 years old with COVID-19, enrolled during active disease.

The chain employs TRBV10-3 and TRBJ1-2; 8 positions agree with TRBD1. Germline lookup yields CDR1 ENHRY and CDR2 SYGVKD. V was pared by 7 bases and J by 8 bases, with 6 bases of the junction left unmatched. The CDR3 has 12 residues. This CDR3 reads CAINRQGNGYTF. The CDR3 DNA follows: TGTGCCATCAATCGACAGGGGAACGGCTACACCTTC.

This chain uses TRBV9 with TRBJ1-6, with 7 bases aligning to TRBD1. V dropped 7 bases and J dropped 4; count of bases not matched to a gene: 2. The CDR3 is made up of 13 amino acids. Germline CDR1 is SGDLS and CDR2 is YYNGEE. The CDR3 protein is CASGDRYNSPLHF. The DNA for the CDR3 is TGTGCCAGCGGGGACAGATATAATTCACCCCTCCACTTT.